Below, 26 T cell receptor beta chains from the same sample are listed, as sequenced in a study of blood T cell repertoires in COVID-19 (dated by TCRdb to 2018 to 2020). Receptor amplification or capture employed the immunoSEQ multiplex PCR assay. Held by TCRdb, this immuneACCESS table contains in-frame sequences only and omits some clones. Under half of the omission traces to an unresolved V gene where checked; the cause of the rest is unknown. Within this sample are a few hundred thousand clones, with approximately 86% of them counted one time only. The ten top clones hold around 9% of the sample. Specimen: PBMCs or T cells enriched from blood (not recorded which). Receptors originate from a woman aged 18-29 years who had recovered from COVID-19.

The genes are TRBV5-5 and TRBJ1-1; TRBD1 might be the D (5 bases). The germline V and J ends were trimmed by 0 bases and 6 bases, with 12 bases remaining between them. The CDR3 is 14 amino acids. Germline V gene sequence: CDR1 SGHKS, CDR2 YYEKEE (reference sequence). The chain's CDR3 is CASSLAGERAEAFF. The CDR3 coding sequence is TGTGCCAGCAGCTTGGCGGGGGAAAGGGCTGAAGCTTTCTTT. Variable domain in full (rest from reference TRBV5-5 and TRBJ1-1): DAGVTQSPTHLIKTRGQQVTLRCSPISGHKSVSWYQQVLGQGPQFIFQYYEKEERGRGNFPDRFSARQFPNYSSELNVNALLLGDSALYLCASSLAGERAEAFFGQGTRLTVV.

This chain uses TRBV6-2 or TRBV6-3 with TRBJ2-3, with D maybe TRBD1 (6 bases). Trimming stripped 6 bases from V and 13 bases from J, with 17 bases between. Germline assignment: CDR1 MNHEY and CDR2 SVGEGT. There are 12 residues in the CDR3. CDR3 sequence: CASSRRQVKEYF. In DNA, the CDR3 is TGTGCCAGCAGCCGGAGACAGGTCAAGGAGTATTTT.

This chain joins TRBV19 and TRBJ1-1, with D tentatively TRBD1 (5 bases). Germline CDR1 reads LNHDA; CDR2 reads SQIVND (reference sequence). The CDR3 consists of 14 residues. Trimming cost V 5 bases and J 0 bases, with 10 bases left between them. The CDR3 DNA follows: TGTGCCAGTAGTCAGGGCCCCATGAACACTGAAGCTTTCTTT. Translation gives CASSQGPMNTEAFF.

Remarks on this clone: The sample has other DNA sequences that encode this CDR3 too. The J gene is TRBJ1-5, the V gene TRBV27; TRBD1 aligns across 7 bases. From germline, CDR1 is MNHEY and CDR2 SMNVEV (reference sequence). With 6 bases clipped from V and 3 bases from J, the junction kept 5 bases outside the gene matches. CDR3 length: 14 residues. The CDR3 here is CASRKGGPNQPQHF. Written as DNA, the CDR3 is TGTGCCAGCAGGAAAGGGGGCCCCAATCAGCCCCAGCATTTT.

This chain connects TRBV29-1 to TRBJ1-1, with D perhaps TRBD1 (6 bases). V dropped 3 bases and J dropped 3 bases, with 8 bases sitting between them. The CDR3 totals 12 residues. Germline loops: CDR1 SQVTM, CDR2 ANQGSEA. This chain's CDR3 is CSVEGAYTEAFF. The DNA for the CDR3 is TGCAGCGTTGAGGGGGCGTACACTGAAGCTTTCTTT.

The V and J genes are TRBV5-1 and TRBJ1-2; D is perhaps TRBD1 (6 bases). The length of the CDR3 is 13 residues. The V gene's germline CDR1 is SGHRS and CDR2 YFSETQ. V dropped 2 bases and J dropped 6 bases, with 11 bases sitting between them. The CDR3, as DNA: TGCGCCAGCAGCTTAGCAGGGGAAGATGGCTACACCTTC. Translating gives CASSLAGEDGYTF.

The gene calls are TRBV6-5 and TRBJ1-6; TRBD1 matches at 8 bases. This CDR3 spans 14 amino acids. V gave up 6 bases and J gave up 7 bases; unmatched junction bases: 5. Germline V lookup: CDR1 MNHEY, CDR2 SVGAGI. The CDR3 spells CASSGQGSNSPLHF. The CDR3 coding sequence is TGTGCCAGCAGCGGACAGGGATCAAATTCACCCCTCCACTTT.

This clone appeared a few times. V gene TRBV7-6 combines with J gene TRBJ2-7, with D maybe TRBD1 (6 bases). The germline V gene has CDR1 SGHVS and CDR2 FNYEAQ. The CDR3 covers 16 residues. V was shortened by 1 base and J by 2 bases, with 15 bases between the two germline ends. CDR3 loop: CASSLERDTSAYEQYF. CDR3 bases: TGTGCCAGCAGCTTAGAACGGGACACTTCGGCCTACGAGCAGTACTTC. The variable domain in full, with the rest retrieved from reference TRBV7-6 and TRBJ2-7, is GAGVSQSPRYKVTKRGQDVALRCDPISGHVSLYWYRQALGQGPEFLTYFNYEAQQDKSGLPNDRFSAERPEGSISTLTIQRTEQRDSAMYRCASSLERDTSAYEQYFGPGTRLTVT.

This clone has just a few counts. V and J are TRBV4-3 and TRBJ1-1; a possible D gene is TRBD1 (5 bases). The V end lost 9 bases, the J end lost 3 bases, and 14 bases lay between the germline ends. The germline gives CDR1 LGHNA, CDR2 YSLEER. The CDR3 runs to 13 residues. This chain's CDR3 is CARARGSDTEAFF. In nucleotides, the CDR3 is TGCGCCAGGGCTCGGGGGTCCGACACTGAAGCTTTCTTT.

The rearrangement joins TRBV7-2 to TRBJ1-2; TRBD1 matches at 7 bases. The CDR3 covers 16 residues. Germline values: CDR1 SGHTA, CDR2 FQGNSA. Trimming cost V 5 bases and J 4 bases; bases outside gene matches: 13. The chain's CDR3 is CASSPSQGRSTYGYTF. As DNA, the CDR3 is TGTGCCAGCAGCCCATCACAGGGGCGCTCCACCTATGGCTACACCTTC.

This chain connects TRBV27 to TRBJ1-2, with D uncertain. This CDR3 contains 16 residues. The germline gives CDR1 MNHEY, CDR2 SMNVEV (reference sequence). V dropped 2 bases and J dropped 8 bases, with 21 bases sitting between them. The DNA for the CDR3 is TGTGCCAGCAGTTTAGATTGGACGGCCGCCGGGGAGGGCTACACCTTC. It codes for CASSLDWTAAGEGYTF.

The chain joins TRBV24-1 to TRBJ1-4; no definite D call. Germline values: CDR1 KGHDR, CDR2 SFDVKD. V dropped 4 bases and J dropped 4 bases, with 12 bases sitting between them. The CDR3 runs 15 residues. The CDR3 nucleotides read TGTGCCACCAGTGACCCAACGGAGAATAATGAAAAACTGTTTTTT. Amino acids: CATSDPTENNEKLFF.

CDR3 loop: CASRKGLAANTGELFF. Here the CDR3 DNA reads TGTGCCAGCAGGAAGGGGCTAGCGGCGAACACCGGGGAGCTGTTTTTT. This rearrangement joins TRBV19 to TRBJ2-2, with 7 positions matching TRBD2. The CDR3 totals 16 residues. In germline, CDR1 is LNHDA, CDR2 SQIVND (reference sequence). V trimming: 9 bases; J trimming: 0 bases; junction bases outside the gene matches: 10.

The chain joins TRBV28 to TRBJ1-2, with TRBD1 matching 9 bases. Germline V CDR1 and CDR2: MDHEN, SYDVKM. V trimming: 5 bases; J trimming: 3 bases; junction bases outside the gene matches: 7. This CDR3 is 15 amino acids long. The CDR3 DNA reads TGTGCCAGCAGTGTTTTGGACAGGGGTTACTATGGCTACACCTTC. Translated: CASSVLDRGYYGYTF.

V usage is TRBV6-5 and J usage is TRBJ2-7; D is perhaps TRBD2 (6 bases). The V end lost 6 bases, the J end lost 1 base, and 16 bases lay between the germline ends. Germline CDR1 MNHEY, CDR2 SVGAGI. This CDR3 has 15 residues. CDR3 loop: CASSFGGLGSYEQYF. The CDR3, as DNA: TGTGCCAGCAGCTTCGGAGGGCTGGGGTCCTACGAGCAGTACTTC.

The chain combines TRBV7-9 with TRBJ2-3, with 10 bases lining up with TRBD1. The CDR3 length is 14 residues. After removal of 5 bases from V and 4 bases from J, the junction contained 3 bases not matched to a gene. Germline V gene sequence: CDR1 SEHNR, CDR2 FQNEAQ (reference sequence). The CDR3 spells CASSGGQGPDTQYF. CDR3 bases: TGTGCCAGCAGCGGGGGACAGGGGCCAGATACGCAGTATTTT. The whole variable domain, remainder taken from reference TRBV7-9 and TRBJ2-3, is DTGVSQNPRHKITKRGQNVTFRCDPISEHNRLYWYRQTLGQGPEFLTYFQNEAQLEKSRLLSDRFSAERPKGSFSTLEIQRTEQGDSAMYLCASSGGQGPDTQYFGPGTRLTVL.

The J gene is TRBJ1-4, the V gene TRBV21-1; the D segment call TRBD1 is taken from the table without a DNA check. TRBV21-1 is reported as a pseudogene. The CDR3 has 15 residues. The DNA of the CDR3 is TGTGCCAGCAGCAAAATTGGCAGGCTTAATGAAAAACTGTTTTTT. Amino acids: CASSKIGRLNEKLFF.

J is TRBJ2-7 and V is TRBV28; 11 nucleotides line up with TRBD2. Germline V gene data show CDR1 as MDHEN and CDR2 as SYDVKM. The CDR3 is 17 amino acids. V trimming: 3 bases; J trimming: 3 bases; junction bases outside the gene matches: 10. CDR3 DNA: TGTGCCAGCAGTTTGCCCGGGACTAGCGGAAGGGGCTACGAGCAGTACTTC. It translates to CASSLPGTSGRGYEQYF.

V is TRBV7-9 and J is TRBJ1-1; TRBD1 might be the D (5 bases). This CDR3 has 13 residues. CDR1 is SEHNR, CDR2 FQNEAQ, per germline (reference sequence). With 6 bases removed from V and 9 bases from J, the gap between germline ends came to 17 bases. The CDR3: CASSPGTYTQAFF. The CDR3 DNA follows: TGTGCCAGCAGTCCAGGGACTTACACGCAAGCTTTCTTT.

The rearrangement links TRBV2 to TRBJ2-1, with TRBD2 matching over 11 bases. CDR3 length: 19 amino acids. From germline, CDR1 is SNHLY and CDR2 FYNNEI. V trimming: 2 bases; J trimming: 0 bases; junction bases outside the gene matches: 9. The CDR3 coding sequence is TGTGCCAGCAGTGAAAGGCTAGCGGGGGGTTGGAGCTCCTACAATGAGCAGTTCTTC. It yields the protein CASSERLAGGWSSYNEQFF.

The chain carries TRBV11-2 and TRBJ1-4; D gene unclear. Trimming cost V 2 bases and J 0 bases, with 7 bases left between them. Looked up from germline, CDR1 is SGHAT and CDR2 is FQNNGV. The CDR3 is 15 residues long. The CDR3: CASSLMAATNEKLFF. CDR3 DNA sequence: TGTGCCAGCAGCTTAATGGCAGCAACTAATGAAAAACTGTTTTTT.

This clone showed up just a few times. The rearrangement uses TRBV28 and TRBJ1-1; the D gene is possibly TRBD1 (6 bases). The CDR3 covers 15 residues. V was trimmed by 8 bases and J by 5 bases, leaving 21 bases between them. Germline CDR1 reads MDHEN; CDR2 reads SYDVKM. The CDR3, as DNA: TGTGCCAGCGCCCTAGGGGCGGGGGGCCATACTGAAGCTTTCTTT. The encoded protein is CASALGAGGHTEAFF.

The CDR3 region is CASSLGSMNTEAFF. Written as DNA, the CDR3 is TGCGCCAGCAGCTTGGGGAGTATGAACACTGAAGCTTTCTTT. The chain carries TRBV5-1 and TRBJ1-1; D is unresolved. The CDR3 runs to 14 residues. CDR1 is SGHRS, CDR2 YFSETQ, per germline. With 0 bases removed from V and 0 bases from J, the gap between germline ends came to 6 bases.

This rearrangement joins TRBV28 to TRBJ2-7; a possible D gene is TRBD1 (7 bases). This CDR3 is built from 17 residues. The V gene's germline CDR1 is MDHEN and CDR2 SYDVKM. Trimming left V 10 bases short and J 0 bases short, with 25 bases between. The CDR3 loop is CATQTIQGRGDSYEQYF. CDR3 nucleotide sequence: TGTGCCACACAGACGATACAGGGCAGGGGGGACTCCTACGAGCAGTACTTC.

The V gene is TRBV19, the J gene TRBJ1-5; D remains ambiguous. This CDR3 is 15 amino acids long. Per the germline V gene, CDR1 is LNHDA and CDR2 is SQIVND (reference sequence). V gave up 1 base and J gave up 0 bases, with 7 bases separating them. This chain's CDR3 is CASSIVHYSNQPQHF. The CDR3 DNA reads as TGTGCCAGTAGTATAGTGCACTATAGCAATCAGCCCCAGCATTTT.

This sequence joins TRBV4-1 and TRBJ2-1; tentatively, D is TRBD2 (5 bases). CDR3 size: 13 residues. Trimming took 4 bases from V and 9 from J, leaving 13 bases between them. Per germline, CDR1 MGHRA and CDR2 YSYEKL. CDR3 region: CASSRKRVGEQFF. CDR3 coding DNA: TGCGCCAGCAGCCGTAAGAGGGTGGGTGAGCAGTTCTTC.